The T cell receptor beta chain under discussion was sequenced for a study of shared clonotypes between healthy human individuals. Study summary: CD4 naive cells filled three plates per donor, CD4 memory three, CD8 naive two and CD8 memory one.

Per the authors' pipeline: Junction-only sequences produced by ImmunoSEQ had no quality scores, so filtering differed. Repertoires were generated with immunoSEQ multiplex PCR, while TCRdb's copy carries only in-frame clones and drops some. The D gene and trimming were derived from the DNA, and the V and J assignments and clone size from that table. This sample has fewer than 2.5 million clones, with 90% to 95% found just once. The CDR3 covers 16 residues. From germline, CDR1 is MGHRA and CDR2 YSYEKL. Trimming removed 5 bases at V and 0 bases at J, with 14 bases between. Study-wide results and limits: Donor scarcity curtailed the genetic and exposure-history diversity represented herein.

With respect to this clone: Its specificity is unknown.

It was into CD45RA+ naive and CD45RA-negative memory subsets that the CD4+ cells were split. The sample consisted of naive CD4+ T cells from PBMCs. As for subset: CD45RA+ positively selected. The TCR sequence derives from a young man in good health. Some clones in this sample may be carry-over from other donors' samples. The genes are TRBV4-1 and TRBJ1-3; no reliable D call. The CDR3 sequence: CASSASGVFSGNTIYF. CDR3 bases: TGCGCCAGCAGCGCTAGCGGTGTCTTCTCTGGAAACACCATATATTTT.